These 11 T cell receptor beta chains share one sample of origin, sequenced in a study of CD8 T cells in ankylosing spondylitis. Overall study results and limits: A TCR beta motif of several highly homologous variants appeared characteristic of ankylosing spondylitis blood.

TCRdb processed the 5' RACE reads anew with MiXCR; each CDR3 protein has one entry. The data contain about 330,000 distinct CDR3 sequences, less than 9.5% of them singletons. What these receptors recognize is not known. What was sequenced was blood, either unsorted or a sorted T cell fraction (not recorded which). All receptors come from a male donor with ankylosing spondylitis.

V usage is TRBV14 and J usage is TRBJ2-6; D gene unclear. Germline V gene data show CDR1 as SGHDN and CDR2 as FVKESK. This CDR3 is built from 17 residues. Trimming removed 1 base at V and 2 bases at J, with 12 bases between. CDR3 nucleotides: TGTGCCAGCAGCCAAGGTACAGCCTTACCTGGGGCCAACGTCCTGACTTTC. The encoded protein is CASSQGTALPGANVLTF.

This chain connects TRBV29-1 to TRBJ1-2; D uncertain. The CDR3 spans 11 residues. Looked up from germline, CDR1 is SQVTM and CDR2 is ANQGSEA. The V gene lost 6 bases and the J gene lost 8 bases, with 13 bases spanning the gap. The CDR3 sequence: CSVQSLGGYTF. DNA for the CDR3: TGCAGCGTCCAAAGTTTGGGGGGCTACACCTTC.

A few counts support this clonotype. The V and J genes are TRBV28 and TRBJ2-5; D is possibly TRBD1 (7 bases). V was pared by 8 bases and J by 6 bases, with 22 bases between. The CDR3 length is 15 residues. Germline V gene lookup returns CDR1 MDHEN and CDR2 SYDVKM. CDR3 nucleotides: TGTGCCAGCTATTTGGGGGGAGCAGGGGGGAAGACCCAGTACTTC. Amino acid sequence: CASYLGGAGGKTQYF.

The sample holds many counts of this clonotype. V and J are TRBV7-2 and TRBJ1-3, with no clear D. The CDR3 has 16 residues. V shed 2 bases and J shed 0 bases, with 11 bases lying between them. CDR1 SGHTA and CDR2 FQGNSA come from the germline V gene. As DNA, the CDR3 is TGTGCCAGCAGCTTAAGCGTGGGGAGCTCTGGAAACACCATATATTTT. Its translation is CASSLSVGSSGNTIYF.

Worth noting for this clonotype: A much more abundant neighbour one base away suggests this may be a read error. The genes are TRBV4-1 and TRBJ2-7; 12 positions agree with TRBD2. Trimming at V came to 1 base and at J to 6 bases, leaving 4 bases not matched to a gene. This CDR3 region has 15 residues. CDR1 MGHRA and CDR2 YSYEKL come from the germline V gene. The CDR3 sequence: CASSQGTSGAPEQYF. DNA of the CDR3: TGCGCCAGCAGCCAAGGGACTAGCGGGGCCCCCGAGCAGTACTTC.

CDR3 protein: CASSLSASGTHEQYF. CDR3 in DNA: TGTGCCAGCAGCTTATCGGCTAGCGGGACTCACGAGCAGTACTTC. The rearrangement links TRBV7-2 to TRBJ2-7; 9 bases are a match to TRBD2. The germline V gene has CDR1 SGHTA and CDR2 FQGNSA. The CDR3 loop spans 15 amino acids. V dropped 2 bases and J dropped 5; count of bases not matched to a gene: 7.

This chain uses TRBV15 with TRBJ2-5, with D perhaps TRBD1 (6 bases). The CDR3 loop spans 19 amino acids. The germline gives CDR1 LNHNV, CDR2 YYDKDF (reference sequence). V lost 0 bases and J lost 1, with 21 bases in between. CDR3 bases: TGTGCCACCAGCAGAGATCGAGGAGCAGGGGCTTCCCGCCAAGAGACCCAGTACTTC. This sequence encodes CATSRDRGAGASRQETQYF.

This clonotype turned up a few times. The chain couples TRBV7-2 to TRBJ1-6; no definite D call. Per germline, CDR1 SGHTA and CDR2 FQGNSA. Trimming removed 6 bases at V and 7 bases at J, with 7 bases between. This CDR3 is 12 amino acids long. The CDR3 loop is CASRDVNSPLHF. The DNA for the CDR3 is TGTGCCAGCAGGGATGTCAATTCACCCCTCCACTTT. The whole variable domain, filled in from reference TRBV7-2 and TRBJ1-6, reads GAGVSQSPSNKVTEKGKDVELRCDPISGHTALYWYRQSLGQGLEFLIYFQGNSAPDKSGLPSDRFSAERTGGSVSTLTIQRTQQEDSAVYLCASRDVNSPLHFGNGTRLTVT.

This chain joins TRBV3-1 and TRBJ2-5; no clear D. The germline V and J ends were trimmed by 0 bases and 5 bases, with 10 bases remaining between them. Germline CDR1 reads LGHDT; CDR2 reads YNNKEL (reference sequence). The CDR3 has 14 amino acids. For the CDR3, the DNA is TGTGCCAGCAGCCAAGATTTTAGGACGGAGACCCAGTACTTC. Translated, it gives CASSQDFRTETQYF.

Only a few counts were recorded for this clonotype. The V call is TRBV30, the J call TRBJ2-5; no firm D call. This CDR3 comprises 14 residues. The germline V gene has CDR1 GTSNPN and CDR2 SVGIG (reference sequence). The V end was cut by 2 bases, the J end by 5 bases, with 15 bases between. The CDR3 sequence is CAWSWLENRETQYF. Here the CDR3 DNA reads TGTGCCTGGAGTTGGCTGGAGAATAGGGAGACCCAGTACTTC.

This clonotype was observed at least ten times. The chain employs TRBV4-2 and TRBJ2-1, with 12 bases lining up with TRBD2. This CDR3 region has 17 residues. CDR1 and CDR2 from the germline V gene are LGHNA and YNFKEQ. Trimming removed 1 base from V and 8 bases from J; junction bases left unmatched: 9. CDR3 DNA sequence: TGTGCCAGCAGCCAAGCTGAGACTAGCGGGAGAGGCTATGAGCAGTTCTTC. Amino acids: CASSQAETSGRGYEQFF.